This T cell receptor beta chain was identified during a study of radiotherapy plus CTLA-4 blockade in lung cancer. General study points: Early shifts in blood T cell clones, with interferon-beta, reportedly predicted response best.

This CDR3 spans 19 amino acids. TCRdb's table, derived via immunoSEQ multiplex PCR, lists solely in-frame clones and lacks some. The table lists some 51,000 clones, 65% to 80% of them singletons, with 2% to 2.5% in the top ten. Regarding this clone: Its antigen is still unknown.

This chain connects TRBV12-2 to TRBJ1-2; the table's D gene call, TRBD1, was not cross checked with the DNA. TRBV12-2 is a pseudogene locus. The specimen comprised peripheral blood, sampled from a patient treated with radiotherapy plus ipilimumab. The clonotype originates from a human donor with non-small cell lung cancer whose response to radiotherapy plus ipilimumab could not be evaluated. CDR3 protein: CASRLARTGTGAFLYGYTF. CDR3 in DNA: TGTGCAAGTCGCTTAGCGAGGACCGGGACAGGGGCCTTTCTCTATGGCTACACCTTC.